The clone carrying this T cell receptor beta chain has ten or more counts. The target antigen is unknown. This record belongs to a study of type 1 and type 2 diabetes patients. Amplification started from genomic DNA. A primer set of 30 forward and 13 reverse primers amplified the CDR3. TCRdb itself ran the multiplex PCR reads through MiXCR, one entry per CDR3 protein. The sample records some 250,000 distinct CDR3 sequences, roughly 50% being singletons. This CDR3 region has 13 residues. Trimming left V 3 bases short and J 4 bases short, with 12 bases between. Germline CDR1 reads DFQATT; CDR2 reads SNEGSKA (reference sequence). Regarding the study as a whole: Some expanded clones seen only in T1D might occur in additional T2D or control samples.

Sequencing used peripheral blood mononuclear cells (PBMCs). This sequence was found in a man younger than 35 with type 2 diabetes. V and J are TRBV20-1 and TRBJ1-2; D unclear. CDR3: CSARVGTTYGYTF. DNA of the CDR3: TGCAGTGCTAGGGTGGGCACAACCTATGGCTACACCTTC.